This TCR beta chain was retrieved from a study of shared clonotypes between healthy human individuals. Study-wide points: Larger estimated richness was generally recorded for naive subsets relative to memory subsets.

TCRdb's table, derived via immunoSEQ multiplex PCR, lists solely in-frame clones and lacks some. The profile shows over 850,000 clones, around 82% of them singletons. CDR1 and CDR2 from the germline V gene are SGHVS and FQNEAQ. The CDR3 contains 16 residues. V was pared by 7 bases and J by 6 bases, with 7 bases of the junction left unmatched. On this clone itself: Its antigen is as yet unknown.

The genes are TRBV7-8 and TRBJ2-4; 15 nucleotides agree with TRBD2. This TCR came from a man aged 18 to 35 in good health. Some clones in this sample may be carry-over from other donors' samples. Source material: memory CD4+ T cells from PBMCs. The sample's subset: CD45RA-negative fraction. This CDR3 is CASTWTSGRAGNIQYF. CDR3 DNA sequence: TGTGCCAGCACCTGGACTAGCGGGAGGGCGGGAAACATTCAGTACTTC. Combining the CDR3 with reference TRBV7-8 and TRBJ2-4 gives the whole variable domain GAGVSQSPRYKVAKRGQDVALRCDPISGHVSLFWYQQALGQGPEFLTYFQNEAQLDKSGLPSDRFFAERPEGSVSTLKIQRTQQEDSAVYLCASTWTSGRAGNIQYFGAGTRLSVL.